This T cell receptor (beta chain) comes out of a study of cytomegalovirus exposure and HLA in healthy donors (TCRdb year 2017). About the investigation overall: According to an earlier analysis of 587 of the donors, about 190 million T cells yielded 90 million to 130 million unique TCR beta sequences and 276 Gb of sequence data. An early release covering more than 500 HLA-typed donors comprised about 290 gigabases of sequencing data and about 90 million unique TCR sequences. The genetic ancestry cluster associated with self-reported Caucasian donors included about four fifths of the roughly 410 genotyped donors. The study was designed to test whether signatures of past pathogen exposure could be identified by cataloging public T cell receptors. The study used immunosequencing to profile the T cell repertoires of 600 to 850 subjects and linked those repertoires to cytomegalovirus serostatus. A separate validation cohort of over 95 different subjects was used in addition to the roughly 670-subject first cohort. To predict cytomegalovirus infection status, the study brought together high-throughput TCR immunosequencing, statistical association of individual TCRs with disease status, and machine learning. A later analysis re-examined previously published TCR beta repertoires from more than 600 donors and added high-resolution HLA genotyping to investigate patterns of TCR occurrence. Rather than drawing on any new phenotypic data, the later analysis identified candidate immune exposures from TCR beta sequences and the way those sequences occurred across donors. To decide whether each TCR beta V gene segment behaved as functional or pseudogenic, an earlier analysis of approximately 620 of the donors relied on high-throughput TCR beta sequencing. Alongside the repertoire data, information on donor age, sex, ethnicity and CMV serostatus was compiled. In a later genetic analysis, genome-wide SNP genotypes for about 65% of the roughly 700 donors were used, and that subset was treated as a discovery cohort. Every discovery cohort repertoire had been produced on one sequencing platform. HLA typing covered class I and class II loci at four-digit resolution. The number of donors typed differed by locus, with roughly 620-630 for A, B, C, DRB1 and DQB1, roughly 520 for DQA1, 600 to 610 for DPA1, and 472 for DPB1. Because of strong linkage in the cohort, roughly 5 DR-DQ haplotypes were treated as single units for association and clustering. Across approximately 400 genotyped donors of the cohort, an average of approximately 220,000 unique TCR beta nucleotide sequences per donor were sequenced, and 15% to 20% of those sequences were non-productive. Here is what the overall study found, with its caveats: Linkage disequilibrium might explain the correlated functional status among segregating V segments, but an unknown experimental factor could not be ruled out. For the cohort, immune exposure information was limited to CMV serostatus. V-gene and J-gene trimming of TCR beta chains was associated with a missense DCLRE1C variant in a later genetic analysis, and the association was replicated in an independent cohort. The study gave a list of more than 150 TCR beta chains associated with cytomegalovirus. Roughly 15 rarely observed V segments, including chromosome 9 orphons, were excluded from the earlier analysis of several hundred of the donors because counts were too low. Only TCR beta chains were sequenced in this cohort, and the absence of alpha or paired-chain data limited detectable features. A cluster of highly shared sequence variants was judged likely to represent a technical artifact of the sequencing pipeline. According to a later analysis, parvovirus B19, influenza, CMV and Epstein-Barr virus appeared linked to several top co-occurrence clusters. The 87-base-pair reads could not distinguish some IMGT-functional V segments, including TRBV6-2 and TRBV6-3, so those segments were excluded. In an earlier analysis of 500 to 650 of the donors, most TCR beta V segments appeared in productive rearrangements about 90% or about 30% of the time, broadly matching IMGT annotations. Roughly uniform sequencing depth across donors was assumed in presence/absence analyses, although this assumption may not hold. A later analysis found that most CMV-associated TCR beta chains appeared HLA-restricted, with HLA associations seemingly driven largely by CMV exposure. Compared with the roughly 710-donor mean, donors in an Asian-associated ancestry cluster had fewer N-insertions in productive TCRs, according to a later genetic analysis. In a later analysis, the rate of TCR association differed among HLA loci, with DRB1 alleles having the most associated TCRs and HLA-C alleles having the fewest. In both the original and validation cohorts, the classifier was reported to diagnose cytomegalovirus status with high specificity and sensitivity. A further reported finding was that TCR beta sequences accurately predicted the HLA-A and HLA-B alleles for most subjects in the first cohort. The authors suggested that the approach could potentially be extended to other disease states and immunological phenotypes. While some public TCRs were present in many individuals, most TCR sequences turned up only very rarely across donors. Because HLA typing was unavailable for some donors at each locus, only the typed subset was used in association tests. A few of the identified cytomegalovirus-associated TCR beta chains were confirmed in vitro to be specific for cytomegalovirus antigens. Assigning TCR associations to individual alleles was difficult when HLA alleles, especially DR and DQ, strongly co-occurred. Specific HLA alleles were associated with 15,000 to 20,000 TCR beta sequences at a false discovery rate of 0.05 in a later analysis. In a later analysis, HLA-associated TCR beta chains were found to be more clonally expanded and to have lower generation probabilities than equally common non-associated chains.

The cohort consisted of 600 to 700 healthy bone marrow donors. All cohort members were sampled while nominally healthy, although unrecorded immune exposures were likely present. The donor tested CMV seronegative and was one of the 352 seronegative cohort members. Every donor gave a peripheral blood sample, and the peripheral blood mononuclear cells from that sample were used for TCR beta sequencing. Genomic DNA extraction from the blood cell samples was performed with the Qiagen DNeasy Blood Extraction Kit. A note on this clone: The specificity of this receptor is unknown. Per-base qualities were not stored, and no clone one base away is much larger.

Library generation was performed with the immunoSEQ multiplex PCR assay. For the multiplex PCR, a mixture combining 60 forward primers for TCR Vbeta segments and 13 reverse primers for TCR Jbeta segments was used. The CDR3 region of rearranged TCR beta genes was amplified from genomic DNA with a multiplex PCR assay. The amplified TCR beta libraries were sequenced on the Illumina HiSeq System as 87-base-pair reads. As for how the authors treated the data: A later analysis tallied 75 million to 85 million unique TCR beta chains across the 666 repertoires, and roughly 11 million of those chains were shared by two or more donors. Raw reads were error-corrected and collapsed into unique sequences with a nearest-neighbor algorithm that merged closely related sequences to remove PCR and sequencing errors. V, D and J gene segments were assigned by aligning CDR3 sequences to IMGT reference sequences. For a sequence to be retained, a match of at least six nucleotides was required to both a V gene segment and a J gene segment. Rearrangements were classified as productive when the CDR3 lacked stop codons and remained in frame with V and J, and all other rearrangements were classified as non-productive. CDR3 was defined by IMGT convention, running from the second conserved V-encoded cysteine to the conserved J-encoded phenylalanine. In an earlier analysis of more than 550 of the donors, sequences lacking an unambiguous match to a single V gene segment were excluded. An earlier analysis of roughly 590 of the donors called V segments functional above 56.7% productive rearrangements and segregating when the between-donor standard deviation exceeded 5%. A statistical classification framework was built to diagnose cytomegalovirus status from the catalog of TCR beta chain sequences. A later analysis assigned V and J genes by comparing TCR nucleotide sequences with IMGT/GENE-DB human TR gene sequences. In a later analysis, CDR3 sequences and most-parsimonious VDJ recombination scenarios were assigned using the TCRdist pipeline. A later analysis defined each TCR beta chain by its CDR3 amino acid sequence plus V-gene family, and excluded reads lacking a unique V-gene family. As a way to deal with suspected cross-contamination and a sequencing artifact, a later analysis dropped hundreds of nucleotide sequences that were highly shared and had low generation probability. A later analysis calculated a clonal expansion index for each public chain from normalized within-repertoire ranks of inferred template counts. A later analysis computed generation probabilities with a VDJ recombination model fitted to out-of-frame rearrangements, and checked the results against IGoR. In a later analysis, TCR-TCR, TCR-HLA and TCR-CMV co-occurrence was scored with hypergeometric tests, and a repertoire-size bias correction was applied to TCR pairs. False discovery rates were estimated in a later analysis by permuting HLA or CMV assignments 20 times. A later analysis grouped co-occurring TCRs with DBSCAN, adding TCRdist sequence similarity when clustering within HLA-allele-positive subsets. Repertoires with fewer than 30,000 or more than 120,000 public chains, plus five repertoires with anomalous nucleotide sharing, were excluded from co-occurrence clustering. Not all clones reach the TCRdb copy of this immuneACCESS table, which keeps in-frame sequences only. Checked studies attribute under half of the gap to unresolved V genes and leave the rest unexplained. V and J calls and clone size come straight from that table; D and trimming were deduced from the DNA. The sample profile shows about 170,000 clones; around 86% of them were found once. Clones ranked in the top ten supply around 2.3% of the sample.

Relative to germline, V is missing 6 bases and J is missing 7 bases, with 8 bases of the junction outside any gene match. CDR1 MNHNS and CDR2 SASEGT were looked up in the germline V gene. Measured from the cysteine to the phenylalanine, the CDR3 is 14 residues long. Only CDR3 DNA remains: 42 bases, in frame from the first base. Sample: PBMCs. The TCR sequence derives from a male donor in good health and CMV-seronegative. The chain was built from TRBV6-1 and TRBJ1-2; 10 nucleotides in the junction match TRBD1. CDR3 loop: CASRTGGRYSGYTF. At the DNA level, the sequence is TGTGCCAGCAGGACAGGGGGCCGTTATAGTGGCTACACCTTC.